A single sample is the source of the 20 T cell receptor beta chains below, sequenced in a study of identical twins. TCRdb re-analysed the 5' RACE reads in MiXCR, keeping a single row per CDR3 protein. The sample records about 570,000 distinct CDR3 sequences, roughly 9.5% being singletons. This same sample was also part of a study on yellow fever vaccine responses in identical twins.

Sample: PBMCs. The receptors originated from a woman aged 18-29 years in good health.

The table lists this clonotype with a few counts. CDR3 sequence reads: CASSTTSGSATDTQYF. The CDR3 DNA reads as TGTGCCAGCAGCACAACTAGCGGGAGTGCCACAGATACGCAGTATTTT. This chain links TRBV7-9 with TRBJ2-3; 11 bases map to TRBD2. Germline CDR1 and CDR2: SEHNR and FQNEAQ (reference sequence). J lost 2 bases, V lost 5 bases, and 6 bases had no gene match. The CDR3 runs 16 residues.

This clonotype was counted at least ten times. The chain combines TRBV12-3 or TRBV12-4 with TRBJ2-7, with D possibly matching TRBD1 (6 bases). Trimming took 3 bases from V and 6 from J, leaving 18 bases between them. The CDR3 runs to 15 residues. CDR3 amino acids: CASSLADRRLSEQYF. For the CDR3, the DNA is TGTGCCAGCAGTTTGGCGGACAGAAGGTTGTCCGAGCAGTACTTC.

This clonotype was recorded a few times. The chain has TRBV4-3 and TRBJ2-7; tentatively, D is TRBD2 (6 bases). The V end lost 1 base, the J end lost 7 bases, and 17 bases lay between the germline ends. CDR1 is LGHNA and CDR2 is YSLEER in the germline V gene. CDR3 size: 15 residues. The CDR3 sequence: CASSQGRLPGVEQYF. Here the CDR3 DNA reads TGCGCCAGCAGCCAAGGGCGGCTACCGGGGGTTGAGCAGTACTTC.

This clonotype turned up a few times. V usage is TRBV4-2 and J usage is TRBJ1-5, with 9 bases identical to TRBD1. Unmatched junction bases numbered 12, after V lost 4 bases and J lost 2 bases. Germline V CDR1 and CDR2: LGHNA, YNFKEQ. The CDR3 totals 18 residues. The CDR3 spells CASSRDSGTGNGNQPQHF. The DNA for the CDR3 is TGTGCCAGCAGCCGAGATTCCGGGACAGGGAATGGCAATCAGCCCCAGCATTTT.

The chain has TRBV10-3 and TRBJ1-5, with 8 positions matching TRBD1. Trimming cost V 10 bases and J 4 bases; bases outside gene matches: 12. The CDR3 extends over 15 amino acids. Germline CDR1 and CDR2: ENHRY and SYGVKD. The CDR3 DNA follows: TGTGCCAGCCGACAGGGGCCGGCAGAAAATCAGCCCCAGCATTTT. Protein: CASRQGPAENQPQHF.

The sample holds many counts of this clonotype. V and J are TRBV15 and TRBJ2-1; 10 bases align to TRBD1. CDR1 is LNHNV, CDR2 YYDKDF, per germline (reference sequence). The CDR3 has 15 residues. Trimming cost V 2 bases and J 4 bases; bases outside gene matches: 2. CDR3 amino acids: CATSRRTGGYNEQFF. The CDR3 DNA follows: TGTGCCACCAGCAGACGGACAGGGGGTTACAATGAGCAGTTCTTC.

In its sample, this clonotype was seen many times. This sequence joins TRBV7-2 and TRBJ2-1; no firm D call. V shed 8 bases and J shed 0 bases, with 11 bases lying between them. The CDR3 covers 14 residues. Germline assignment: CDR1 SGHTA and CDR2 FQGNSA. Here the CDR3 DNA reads TGTGCCAGCGAGGCGCAGAGCTCCTACAATGAGCAGTTCTTC. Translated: CASEAQSSYNEQFF. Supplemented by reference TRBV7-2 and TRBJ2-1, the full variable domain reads GAGVSQSPSNKVTEKGKDVELRCDPISGHTALYWYRQSLGQGLEFLIYFQGNSAPDKSGLPSDRFSAERTGGSVSTLTIQRTQQEDSAVYLCASEAQSSYNEQFFGPGTRLTVL.

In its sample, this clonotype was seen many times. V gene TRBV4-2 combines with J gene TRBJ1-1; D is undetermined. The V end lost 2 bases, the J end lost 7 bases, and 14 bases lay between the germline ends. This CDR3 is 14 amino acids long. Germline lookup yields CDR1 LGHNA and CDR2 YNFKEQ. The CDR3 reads CASSQSPDGYEAFF. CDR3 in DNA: TGTGCCAGCAGCCAATCTCCGGACGGATATGAAGCTTTCTTT.

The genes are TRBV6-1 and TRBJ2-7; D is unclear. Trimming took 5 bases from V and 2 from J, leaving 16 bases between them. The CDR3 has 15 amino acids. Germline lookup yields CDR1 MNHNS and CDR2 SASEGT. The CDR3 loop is CASSPLFDRAYEQYF. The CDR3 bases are TGTGCCAGCAGTCCTTTATTCGACCGTGCCTACGAGCAGTACTTC.

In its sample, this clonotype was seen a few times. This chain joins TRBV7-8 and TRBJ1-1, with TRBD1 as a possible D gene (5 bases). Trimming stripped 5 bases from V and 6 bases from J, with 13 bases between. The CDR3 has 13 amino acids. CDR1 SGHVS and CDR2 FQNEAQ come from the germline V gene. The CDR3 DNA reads TGTGCCAGCAGCGTCCGGGACGCCGCTGAAGCTTTCTTT. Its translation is CASSVRDAAEAFF.

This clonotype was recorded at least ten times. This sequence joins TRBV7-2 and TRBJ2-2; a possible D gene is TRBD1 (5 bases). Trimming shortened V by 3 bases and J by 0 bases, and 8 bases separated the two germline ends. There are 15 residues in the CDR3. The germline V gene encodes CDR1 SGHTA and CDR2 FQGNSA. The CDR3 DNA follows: TGTGCCAGCAGCTTCACAGGTGCGAACACCGGGGAGCTGTTTTTT. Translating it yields CASSFTGANTGELFF.

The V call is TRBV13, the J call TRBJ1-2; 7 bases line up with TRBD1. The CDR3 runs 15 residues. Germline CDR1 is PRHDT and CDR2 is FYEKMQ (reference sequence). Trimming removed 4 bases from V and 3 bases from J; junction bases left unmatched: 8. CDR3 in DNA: TGTGCCAGCAGCTCACCCGGGACAGCGGACTATGGCTACACCTTC. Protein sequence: CASSSPGTADYGYTF.

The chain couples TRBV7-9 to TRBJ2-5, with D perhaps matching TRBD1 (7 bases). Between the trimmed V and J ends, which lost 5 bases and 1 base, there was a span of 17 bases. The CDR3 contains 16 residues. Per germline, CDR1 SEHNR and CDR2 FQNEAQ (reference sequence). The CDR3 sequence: CASSTRGTATQETQYF. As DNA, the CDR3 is TGTGCCAGCAGCACACGGGGGACAGCGACCCAAGAGACCCAGTACTTC.

The CDR3 nucleotides are TGTGCCAGCAGCACCCGACCAGCGGGGGGCGGTGAGCAGTTCTTC. Encoded protein: CASSTRPAGGGEQFF. The chain has TRBV7-2 and TRBJ2-1; TRBD2 matches 9 bases. The CDR3 is 15 amino acids. Germline CDR1 is SGHTA and CDR2 is FQGNSA. V shed 5 bases and J 9 bases; nucleotides not matched to a gene: 11.

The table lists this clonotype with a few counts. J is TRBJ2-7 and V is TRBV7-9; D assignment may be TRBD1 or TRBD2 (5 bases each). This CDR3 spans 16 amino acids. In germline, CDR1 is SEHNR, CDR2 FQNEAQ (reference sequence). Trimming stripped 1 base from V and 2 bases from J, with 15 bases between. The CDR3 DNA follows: TGTGCCAGCAGCTTAGGCAGTTTGGGGGAGACCTACGAGCAGTACTTC. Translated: CASSLGSLGETYEQYF.

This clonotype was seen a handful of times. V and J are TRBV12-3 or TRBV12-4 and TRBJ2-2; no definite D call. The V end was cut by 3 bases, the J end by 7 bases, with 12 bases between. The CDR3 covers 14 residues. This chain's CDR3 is CASSFLLTDGELFF. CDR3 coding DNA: TGTGCCAGCAGTTTCCTCCTAACCGACGGGGAGCTGTTTTTT.

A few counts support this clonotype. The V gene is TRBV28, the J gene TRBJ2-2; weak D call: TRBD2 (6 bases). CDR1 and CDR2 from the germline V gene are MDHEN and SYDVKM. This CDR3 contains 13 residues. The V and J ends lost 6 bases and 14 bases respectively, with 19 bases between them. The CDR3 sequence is CASSRRGTGVLFF. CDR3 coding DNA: TGTGCCAGCAGCCGACGGGGGACCGGGGTCCTGTTTTTT.

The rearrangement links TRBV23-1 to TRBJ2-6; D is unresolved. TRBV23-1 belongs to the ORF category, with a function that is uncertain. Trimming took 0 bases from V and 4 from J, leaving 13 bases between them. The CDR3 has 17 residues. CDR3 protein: CASSQSPNLSGANVLTF. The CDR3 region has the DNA TGCGCCAGCAGTCAATCCCCCAACCTCTCCGGGGCCAACGTCCTGACTTTC.

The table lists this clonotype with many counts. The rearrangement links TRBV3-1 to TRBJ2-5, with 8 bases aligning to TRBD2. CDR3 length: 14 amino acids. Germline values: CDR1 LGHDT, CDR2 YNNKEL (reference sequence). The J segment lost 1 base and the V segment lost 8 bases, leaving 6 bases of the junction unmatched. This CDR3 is CASLPGGGQETQYF. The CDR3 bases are TGTGCCAGCCTTCCCGGGGGGGGCCAAGAGACCCAGTACTTC.

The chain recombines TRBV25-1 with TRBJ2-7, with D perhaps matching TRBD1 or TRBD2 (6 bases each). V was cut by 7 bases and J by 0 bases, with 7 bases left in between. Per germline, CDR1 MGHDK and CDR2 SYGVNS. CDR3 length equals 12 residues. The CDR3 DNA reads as TGTGCCAGCAAGGGGGGCTCCTACGAGCAGTACTTC. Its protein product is CASKGGSYEQYF.